What follows are 8 T cell receptor beta chains derived from one specimen sequenced in a study of T cell changes during pregnancy in multiple sclerosis. The repertoire was sequenced with immunoSEQ multiplex PCR; TCRdb's copy has only in-frame clones and lacks some. This sample has tens of thousands of clones, with just over 90% found just once. The sequencing used peripheral blood, collected in the third trimester of pregnancy. These receptors were collected from a female donor in good health, enrolled as a control in a pregnancy study.

The genes are TRBV4-1 and TRBJ2-7; maybe TRBD1 (5 bases). V was shortened by 1 base and J by 0 bases, with 22 bases between the two germline ends. Germline V CDR1 and CDR2: MGHRA, YSYEKL. The length of the CDR3 is 19 residues. This CDR3 reads CASSQVIQGSASSSYEQYF. The CDR3 DNA follows: TGCGCCAGCAGCCAAGTAATCCAGGGATCGGCCTCCAGCTCCTACGAGCAGTACTTC.

The J gene is TRBJ1-3, the V gene TRBV2; D remains unclear. Trimming took off 4 bases at V and 2 bases at J, with 12 bases between the two ends. The CDR3 contains 15 residues. CDR1 and CDR2 from the germline V gene are SNHLY and FYNNEI. The CDR3 protein is CASSGQRETGNTIYF. The DNA for the CDR3 is TGTGCCAGCAGTGGTCAGAGGGAGACTGGAAACACCATATATTTT.

V and J are TRBV5-1 and TRBJ1-2; a possible D gene is TRBD1 (5 bases). The CDR3 length is 12 residues. The germline V gene has CDR1 SGHRS and CDR2 YFSETQ. V lost 7 bases and J 7 bases, leaving 14 bases between the germline ends. The CDR3 here is CASHDSRLGYTF. The DNA for the CDR3 is TGCGCCAGCCACGACAGCCGTCTTGGCTACACCTTC.

The V call is TRBV13, the J call TRBJ2-3; 7 bases map to TRBD1. J lost 5 bases, V lost 5 bases, and 13 bases had no gene match. Germline CDR1 PRHDT, CDR2 FYEKMQ (reference sequence). CDR3 length: 16 amino acids. The DNA for the CDR3 is TGTGCCAGCAGCAACACCGGGACAGAGACAAGAGATACGCAGTATTTT. Its translation is CASSNTGTETRDTQYF.

This chain joins TRBV6-1 and TRBJ2-7; D may be TRBD2 (6 bases). The ends were cut back, 2 bases at V and 2 bases at J, with 16 bases in the middle. This CDR3 contains 16 residues. Germline V lookup: CDR1 MNHNS, CDR2 SASEGT. The DNA for the CDR3 is TGTGCCAGCAGTGAACTGATCGGCGGGACGACCTACGAGCAGTACTTC. Amino acids: CASSELIGGTTYEQYF.

This clone came up once. The chain employs TRBV6-6 and TRBJ2-1; possibly TRBD1 for D (6 bases). The germline CDR1 and CDR2 sequences are MNHNY and SVGAGI (reference sequence). There are 14 residues in the CDR3. Trimming cost V 2 bases and J 6 bases, with 11 bases left between them. Here the CDR3 reads CASSYPEGVNEQFF. In DNA form, the CDR3 reads TGTGCCAGCAGTTACCCCGAGGGGGTCAATGAGCAGTTCTTC.

CDR3 sequence (DNA): TGTGCCAGCTCACCTTCGGTTGGGAGTCTTTCTGAAGCTTTCTTT. This encodes CASSPSVGSLSEAFF. The rearrangement joins TRBV18 to TRBJ1-1; D is unclear. Germline V gene lookup returns CDR1 KGHSH and CDR2 LQKENI. This CDR3 contains 15 residues. V lost 3 bases and J 6 bases, leaving 17 bases between the germline ends.

This clone was recorded once. The gene calls are TRBV2 and TRBJ2-3; 9 nucleotides match TRBD1. This CDR3 contains 15 residues. V lost 4 bases, J lost 1 base, and 3 bases stayed unmatched. Germline loops: CDR1 SNHLY, CDR2 FYNNEI. The CDR3 nucleotides read TGTGCCAGCAGTGGGAACAGGGGGCGCACAGATACGCAGTATTTT. Residues: CASSGNRGRTDTQYF.